The 23 T cell receptor beta chains given below trace back to one sample, sequenced in a study of sequential checkpoint blockade in melanoma (dated by TCRdb to between 2018 and 2020). To prepare the library, the immunoSEQ multiplex PCR assay was applied. TCRdb retrieved this table from immuneACCESS and kept in-frame rearrangements only. Not all clones are present; in checked studies, unresolved V genes account for under half, and no reason is known for the remainder. The sample table contains around 2,200 clones; only one count was recorded for roughly 20% of them. Jointly, the top ten make up about 19% of the sample. The treatment or condition label here, explained by the study, means: randomized to nivolumab then ipilimumab (arm A) or the reverse (arm B). The material was tumor tissue (inferred from file names), obtained from a patient given nivolumab and ipilimumab in sequence. These TCRs come from a human donor with melanoma.

This clone was counted at least ten times. The CDR3 sequence: CASSLFRDRGYEQYF. The CDR3 region has the DNA TGTGCCAGCAGCTTATTTAGGGACCGAGGATACGAGCAGTACTTC. The chain uses TRBV11-3 and TRBJ2-7, with D perhaps assigned TRBD1 or TRBD2 (5 bases each). This CDR3 is 15 amino acids long. Trimming left V 2 bases short and J 4 bases short, with 15 bases between. CDR1 SGHNT and CDR2 YENEEA come from the germline V gene.

The table lists this clone with many counts. The chain recombines TRBV7-1 with TRBJ1-1; no reliable D call. TRBV7-1 is an ORF, with its function uncertain. The CDR3 is 13 amino acids. V was cut by 5 bases and J by 6 bases, with 13 bases left in between. CDR3 coding DNA: TGTGCCAGCAGCACTACAGTTTTCGCTGAAGCTTTCTTT. Residues: CASSTTVFAEAFF.

The V gene is TRBV5-1, the J gene TRBJ1-1; possibly TRBD1 for D (6 bases). Germline assignment: CDR1 SGHRS and CDR2 YFSETQ. This CDR3 has 15 residues. With 6 bases removed from V and 1 base from J, the gap between germline ends came to 16 bases. The CDR3 loop is CASTQTGLGNTEAFF. CDR3 DNA: TGCGCCAGCACGCAGACAGGCCTGGGGAACACTGAAGCTTTCTTT. Based on the CDR3 plus reference TRBV5-1 and TRBJ1-1, the full variable domain is KAGVTQTPRYLIKTRGQQVTLSCSPISGHRSVSWYQQTPGQGLQFLFEYFSETQRNKGNFPGRFSGRQFSNSRSEMNVSTLELGDSALYLCASTQTGLGNTEAFFGQGTRLTVV.

V and J are TRBV30 and TRBJ1-6; D call uncertain. The CDR3 contains 14 residues. Germline-derived CDR1 and CDR2 are GTSNPN and SVGIG (reference sequence). V dropped 6 bases and J dropped 0 bases, with 9 bases sitting between them. CDR3 in DNA: TGTGCCTGTAAACCCGGCTCCTATAATTCACCCCTCCACTTT. Residues: CACKPGSYNSPLHF.

This clone came up many times. The chain uses TRBV11-3 and TRBJ2-3; D possibly corresponds to TRBD2 (5 bases). CDR3 length: 16 residues. Per the germline V gene, CDR1 is SGHNT and CDR2 is YENEEA. V dropped 3 bases and J dropped 0 bases, with 13 bases sitting between them. CDR3 bases: TGTGCCAGCAGCTTGATGATCGGCGGGAGCACAGATACGCAGTATTTT. The encoded protein is CASSLMIGGSTDTQYF. Full variable domain (missing parts from reference TRBV11-3 and TRBJ2-3): EAGVVQSPRYKIIEKKQPVAFWCNPISGHNTLYWYLQNLGQGPELLIRYENEEAVDDSQLPKDRFSAERLKGVDSTLKIQPAELGDSAVYLCASSLMIGGSTDTQYFGPGTRLTVL.

This clone was detected a few times. This chain uses TRBV30 with TRBJ2-2, with D possibly matching TRBD2 (6 bases). The CDR3 sequence is 12 residues long. With 5 bases removed from V and 8 bases from J, the gap between germline ends came to 12 bases. Germline V lookup: CDR1 GTSNPN, CDR2 SVGIG (reference sequence). CDR3: CAWDGRGGELFF. The CDR3 bases are TGTGCCTGGGACGGGAGAGGTGGGGAGCTGTTTTTT.

This clone was seen only a few times. The chain combines TRBV28 with TRBJ2-7; 9 bases agree with TRBD1. Germline CDR1 is MDHEN and CDR2 is SYDVKM. The length of the CDR3 is 15 residues. Germline trimming cut 4 bases from V and 4 bases from J; bases unmatched to any gene: 8. CDR3 loop: CASSSSGTGRYEQYF. The DNA for the CDR3 is TGTGCCAGCAGTTCCTCCGGGACAGGGAGGTACGAGCAGTACTTC.

This chain uses TRBV6-8 with TRBJ2-3; 9 nucleotides match TRBD2. Trimming cost V 1 base and J 2 bases; bases outside gene matches: 7. The length of the CDR3 is 17 residues. Germline CDR1 is MNHGY and CDR2 is SAAAGT. CDR3 DNA: TGTGCCAGCAGTTACTTCGCAGCGGGGGGTGACACAGATACGCAGTATTTT. Protein product: CASSYFAAGGDTDTQYF.

The chain links TRBV18 to TRBJ2-3; TRBD1 agrees at 8 bases. The CDR3 is 16 amino acids. J lost 2 bases, V lost 0 bases, and 4 bases had no gene match. Germline V gene lookup returns CDR1 KGHSH and CDR2 LQKENI. As DNA, the CDR3 is TGTGCCAGCTCACCACCTCAGGGGGCGGCCACAGATACGCAGTATTTT. The encoded protein is CASSPPQGAATDTQYF.

This clone was detected only a few times. The gene calls are TRBV28 and TRBJ1-1; tentative D call: TRBD1 (5 bases). CDR1 and CDR2 from the germline V gene are MDHEN and SYDVKM. Deletions cut 6 bases from V and 0 bases from J, with 14 bases between. The CDR3 is made up of 15 amino acids. The CDR3 region is CASRQITGMNTEAFF. The DNA of the CDR3 is TGTGCCAGCAGGCAAATTACAGGTATGAACACTGAAGCTTTCTTT.

This clone has ten or more counts. V gene TRBV4-1 combines with J gene TRBJ2-3, with D perhaps TRBD1 or TRBD2 (5 bases each). V was shortened by 0 bases and J by 0 bases, with 13 bases between the two germline ends. The CDR3 covers 17 residues. In germline, CDR1 is MGHRA, CDR2 YSYEKL. Here the CDR3 reads CASSQEARDPSTDTQYF. Written as DNA, the CDR3 is TGCGCCAGCAGCCAAGAGGCCAGGGACCCTAGCACAGATACGCAGTATTTT.

The rearrangement links TRBV28 to TRBJ1-2, with TRBD1 matching 12 bases. The CDR3 sequence is 16 residues long. The germline gives CDR1 MDHEN, CDR2 SYDVKM. V shed 3 bases, J shed 8 bases, and the junction held 10 bases outside the gene matches. CDR3 protein: CASSFATGTGGDGYTF. The CDR3 DNA follows: TGTGCCAGCAGTTTCGCGACCGGGACAGGGGGCGACGGCTACACCTTC.

The J gene is TRBJ2-7, the V gene TRBV28, with D perhaps given as TRBD1 or TRBD2 (5 bases each). This CDR3 comprises 14 residues. The V end was cut by 2 bases, the J end by 0 bases, with 8 bases between. Germline CDR1 and CDR2: MDHEN and SYDVKM. The CDR3 bases are TGTGCCAGCAGTTTAGCAGGGAGCTCCTACGAGCAGTACTTC. This gives the protein CASSLAGSSYEQYF.

This clone was recorded a few times. V usage is TRBV6-8 and J usage is TRBJ2-2; no definite D call. The V gene lost 6 bases and the J gene lost 0 bases, with 5 bases spanning the gap. Per germline, CDR1 MNHGY and CDR2 SAAAGT. The CDR3 runs to 13 residues. CDR3 residues: CASRRSNTGELFF. The DNA of the CDR3 is TGTGCCAGCAGACGATCGAACACCGGGGAGCTGTTTTTT.

This clone is deemed medium-sized. This sequence joins TRBV11-3 and TRBJ2-7; 7 nucleotides line up with TRBD2. CDR3 length: 14 residues. Germline V gene lookup returns CDR1 SGHNT and CDR2 YENEEA. The ends lost 5 bases at V and 5 bases at J; junction bases unmatched: 9. CDR3 protein: CASSQGEGVDEQYF. Here the CDR3 DNA reads TGTGCCAGCAGCCAAGGGGAGGGAGTGGACGAGCAGTACTTC. Drawing the rest from reference TRBV11-3 and TRBJ2-7, the complete variable domain is EAGVVQSPRYKIIEKKQPVAFWCNPISGHNTLYWYLQNLGQGPELLIRYENEEAVDDSQLPKDRFSAERLKGVDSTLKIQPAELGDSAVYLCASSQGEGVDEQYFGPGTRLTVT.

The chain uses TRBV28 and TRBJ1-2, with D hard to call. CDR3 size: 14 residues. Germline V gives CDR1 MDHEN, CDR2 SYDVKM. Trimming removed 3 bases at V and 8 bases at J, with 16 bases between. The CDR3 DNA reads as TGTGCCAGCAGTTTTGAGGGCCGGTCTGAGGGCTACACCTTC. This sequence encodes CASSFEGRSEGYTF.

V gene TRBV10-2 combines with J gene TRBJ1-2; D is ambiguous. The CDR3 has 12 amino acids. The V end lost 8 bases, the J end lost 3 bases, and 10 bases lay between the germline ends. Germline V lookup: CDR1 WSHSY, CDR2 SAAADI. As DNA, the CDR3 is TGCGCCAGCTTCGAGTGGGACTATGGCTACACCTTC. Translation: CASFEWDYGYTF.

The chain uses TRBV19 and TRBJ1-2; 9 positions match TRBD1. The CDR3 consists of 15 residues. In germline, CDR1 is LNHDA, CDR2 SQIVND (reference sequence). Trimming took 5 bases from V and 4 from J; bases not matched to a gene: 8. CDR3 sequence (DNA): TGTGCCAGTAGTGCGGACAGGGGAGGCGTCTATGGCTACACCTTC. Translation: CASSADRGGVYGYTF.

The chain links TRBV10-3 to TRBJ1-5; D not certain. The CDR3 has 13 residues. Looked up from germline, CDR1 is ENHRY and CDR2 is SYGVKD. V was cut by 0 bases and J by 5 bases, with 5 bases left in between. CDR3 loop: CAISESFDQPQHF. CDR3 DNA sequence: TGTGCCATCAGTGAGTCGTTTGATCAGCCCCAGCATTTT.

This clone has more than one count but fewer than ten. The rearrangement joins TRBV14 to TRBJ2-1, with TRBD1 as a possible D gene (6 bases). Germline V gene sequence: CDR1 SGHDN, CDR2 FVKESK. CDR3 length equals 15 residues. V lost 4 bases, J lost 6 bases, and 16 bases lay in between. Written as DNA, the CDR3 is TGTGCCAGCAGCCCCAAACTTGTAGGGGGCAATGAGCAGTTCTTC. Translating it yields CASSPKLVGGNEQFF.

By share, this clone ranks as medium-sized. This chain joins TRBV11-3 and TRBJ2-5; 14 nucleotides align to TRBD2. V dropped 3 bases and J dropped 2; count of bases not matched to a gene: 11. Germline V gene data show CDR1 as SGHNT and CDR2 as YENEEA. The CDR3 length is 19 residues. Here the CDR3 reads CASSLWGLAGELPQETQYF. The CDR3 nucleotides read TGTGCCAGCAGCTTGTGGGGACTAGCGGGAGAGCTCCCTCAAGAGACCCAGTACTTC.

In this sample, this clone turned up a few times. V is TRBV28 and J is TRBJ2-7; D unclear. The CDR3 has 12 amino acids. Germline assignment: CDR1 MDHEN and CDR2 SYDVKM. V lost 8 bases to trimming and J lost 3 bases, with 11 bases between them. CDR3 sequence: CASGESLYEQYF. CDR3 bases: TGTGCCAGCGGTGAGAGTCTCTACGAGCAGTACTTC.

The gene calls are TRBV19 and TRBJ2-3; D possibly corresponds to TRBD2 (5 bases). The germline CDR1 and CDR2 sequences are LNHDA and SQIVND (reference sequence). The CDR3 loop spans 12 amino acids. Deletions cut 7 bases from V and 2 bases from J, with 7 bases between. The CDR3 reads CASIGLTDTQYF. The CDR3 bases are TGTGCCAGTATTGGACTCACAGATACGCAGTATTTT.